The rows below give T cell receptor beta chains drawn from one sample of a study of control samples from healthy donors and cancer patients. The protocol was immunoSEQ multiplex PCR, while the TCRdb copy is restricted to in-frame clones and leaves out a portion. The top ten clones hold 5% to 7% of a sample with under 450,000 clones, approximately 90% of them seen once. The specimen sequenced was PBMCs. Source of these receptors: a man between 35 and 55 years old with head and neck cancer. CDR3s include the opening cysteine and the closing phenylalanine or tryptophan. Each record gives: J gene, V gene, D gene, clone size, CDR3 DNA, CDR3 protein. D genes are given only for firm matches. Clone size is stated in some rows and not others, as once, few, many or a class when expanded.

J gene: TRBJ2-5
V gene: TRBV10-3
D gene: -
clone size: -
CDR3 DNA: TGTGCCACCCGGACGGTCCAAGAGACCCAGTACTTC
CDR3 protein: CATRTVQETQYF

J gene: TRBJ2-1
V gene: TRBV7-2
D gene: TRBD2
clone size: few
CDR3 DNA: TGTGCCAGCAGCTTACTAGGGACTACTACAATGAGGCAGTTCTTC
CDR3 protein: CASSLLGTTTMRQFF

J gene: TRBJ2-5
V gene: TRBV11-3
D gene: TRBD2
clone size: -
CDR3 DNA: TGTGCCAGCAGTCGGGGGGAGAAAGAGACCCAGTACTTC
CDR3 protein: CASSRGEKETQYF

J gene: TRBJ2-2
V gene: TRBV6-5
D gene: TRBD1
clone size: -
CDR3 DNA: TGTGCCAGCAGCATGCAGGGGGCCGGCACCGGGGAGCTGTTTTTT
CDR3 protein: CASSMQGAGTGELFF

J gene: TRBJ1-3
V gene: TRBV5-5
D gene: -
clone size: -
CDR3 DNA: TGTGCCAGCAGCTTGGAAGGGATAACTGGAAACACCATATATTTT
CDR3 protein: CASSLEGITGNTIYF

J gene: TRBJ2-5
V gene: TRBV5-8
D gene: TRBD1
clone size: -
CDR3 DNA: TGTGCCAGCAGCTTCGACCGGGACAGGGGATTAGGGACCCAGTACTTC
CDR3 protein: CASSFDRDRGLGTQYF

J gene: TRBJ1-3
V gene: TRBV6-5
D gene: -
clone size: -
CDR3 DNA: TGTGCCAGCAGTTACTCCCCCGTTTCCCGGGACACCATATATTTT
CDR3 protein: CASSYSPVSRDTIYF

J gene: TRBJ1-1
V gene: TRBV27
D gene: -
clone size: -
CDR3 DNA: TGTGCCAGCAGTATGGGGCCCGTCCCTGAAGCTTTCTTT
CDR3 protein: CASSMGPVPEAFF

J gene: TRBJ2-7
V gene: TRBV7-8
D gene: -
clone size: -
CDR3 DNA: TGTGCCAGCAGCTTAGCGTTAGGCCCGGCGGACTCCTACGAGCAGTACTTC
CDR3 protein: CASSLALGPADSYEQYF

J gene: TRBJ1-1
V gene: TRBV4-1
D gene: -
clone size: few
CDR3 DNA: TGCGCCAGCAGCCTCTGGGGACGGGGCGCTTCCACTGAAGCTTTCTTT
CDR3 protein: CASSLWGRGASTEAFF

J gene: TRBJ2-3
V gene: TRBV5-1
D gene: TRBD1
clone size: -
CDR3 DNA: TGCGCCTGCAAACCGGGACAGACTAGCACAGATACGCAGTATTTT
CDR3 protein: CACKPGQTSTDTQYF

J gene: TRBJ2-6
V gene: TRBV7-9
D gene: -
clone size: -
CDR3 DNA: TGTGCCAGCAGCTTGGCCGGTCTCTCTGGGGCCAACGTCCTGACTTTC
CDR3 protein: CASSLAGLSGANVLTF

J gene: TRBJ1-4
V gene: TRBV3-1/TRBV3-2
D gene: -
clone size: -
CDR3 DNA: TGTGCCAGCAGCCCGCCCCCTAATGAAAAACTGTTTTTT
CDR3 protein: CASSPPPNEKLFF

J gene: TRBJ2-3
V gene: TRBV7-2
D gene: -
clone size: -
CDR3 DNA: TGTGCCAGCAGCACCGCCCGGGGGCCTAGCACAGATACGCAGTATTTT
CDR3 protein: CASSTARGPSTDTQYF

J gene: TRBJ1-2
V gene: TRBV5-1
D gene: TRBD1
clone size: -
CDR3 DNA: TGCGCCAGCAGCATCCGACAGGGACACTATGGCTACACCTTC
CDR3 protein: CASSIRQGHYGYTF

J gene: TRBJ2-6
V gene: TRBV5-1
D gene: -
clone size: -
CDR3 DNA: TGCGCCAGCAGCTTTCCGGGGCTTCGCTCTGGGGCCAACGTCCTGACTTTC
CDR3 protein: CASSFPGLRSGANVLTF

J gene: TRBJ2-2
V gene: TRBV7-2
D gene: TRBD2
clone size: -
CDR3 DNA: TGTGCCAGCAGCTTATCCGGGACTAGAACCGGGGAGCTGTTTTTT
CDR3 protein: CASSLSGTRTGELFF

J gene: TRBJ2-5
V gene: TRBV6-6
D gene: TRBD2
clone size: -
CDR3 DNA: TGTGCCAGCAGTAAGCCGGGACTAGGGGAGACCCAGTACTTC
CDR3 protein: CASSKPGLGETQYF

J gene: TRBJ1-1
V gene: TRBV28
D gene: TRBD1
clone size: -
CDR3 DNA: TGTGCCAGCACAACAGGGGGCACTGAAGCTTTCTTT
CDR3 protein: CASTTGGTEAFF

J gene: TRBJ2-2
V gene: TRBV6-2/TRBV6-3
D gene: TRBD2
clone size: -
CDR3 DNA: TGTGCCAGCAGTTACCCCTCGGGCGGGGGGGCGTCATGGGAGCTGTTTTTT
CDR3 protein: CASSYPSGGGASWELFF

J gene: TRBJ1-6
V gene: TRBV25-1
D gene: -
clone size: once
CDR3 DNA: TGTGCCAGCAGTAACGGGCTGAATAATTCACCCCTCCACTTT
CDR3 protein: CASSNGLNNSPLHF

J gene: TRBJ1-6
V gene: TRBV10-1
D gene: -
clone size: few
CDR3 DNA: TGCGCCAGCAGTGAGTCAACCTATTCACCCCTCCACTTT
CDR3 protein: CASSESTYSPLHF

J gene: TRBJ1-5
V gene: TRBV28
D gene: TRBD1
clone size: -
CDR3 DNA: TGTGCCTGCCACTGGGACAGGGTTTTCCGTGACAATCAGCCCCAGCATTTT
CDR3 protein: CACHWDRVFRDNQPQHF

J gene: TRBJ2-5
V gene: TRBV15
D gene: -
clone size: once
CDR3 DNA: TGTGCCACCAGCAGAGATGGGCAGACGGAAGAGACCCAGTACTTC
CDR3 protein: CATSRDGQTEETQYF

J gene: TRBJ2-7
V gene: TRBV18
D gene: TRBD1
clone size: once
CDR3 DNA: TGTGCCAGTTCTACAGGGGGCGACGAGCAGTACTTC
CDR3 protein: CASSTGGDEQYF

J gene: TRBJ2-3
V gene: TRBV5-1
D gene: TRBD1
clone size: -
CDR3 DNA: TGCGCCAGCAGCCGCGGGACAGGGGGGACAGATACGCAGTATTTT
CDR3 protein: CASSRGTGGTDTQYF

J gene: TRBJ1-4
V gene: TRBV9
D gene: -
clone size: -
CDR3 DNA: TGTGCCAGCAGCGTAGAGCTAGCTGAAGAAAAACTGTTTTTT
CDR3 protein: CASSVELAEEKLFF

J gene: TRBJ2-5
V gene: TRBV6-2/TRBV6-3
D gene: TRBD1
clone size: -
CDR3 DNA: TGTGCCAGCAGTCGACGGACAGGGTCGGTGGAAGAGACCCAGTACTTC
CDR3 protein: CASSRRTGSVEETQYF

J gene: TRBJ2-7
V gene: TRBV18
D gene: -
clone size: -
CDR3 DNA: TGTGCCAGCTCACCCGGACAAAGCGACGAGCAGTACTTC
CDR3 protein: CASSPGQSDEQYF

J gene: TRBJ2-3
V gene: TRBV13
D gene: -
clone size: -
CDR3 DNA: TGTGCCAGCAGCCCAAGCACAGATACGCAGTATTTT
CDR3 protein: CASSPSTDTQYF

J gene: TRBJ2-7
V gene: TRBV7-3
D gene: TRBD2
clone size: -
CDR3 DNA: TGTGCCAGCAGCCTTACCGGGACTAGCGAGGTCGAGCAGTACTTC
CDR3 protein: CASSLTGTSEVEQYF

J gene: TRBJ1-1
V gene: TRBV7-6
D gene: -
clone size: -
CDR3 DNA: TGTGCCAGCAGCTTGGGGGACCTATTGCTGAACACTGAAGCTTTCTTT
CDR3 protein: CASSLGDLLLNTEAFF

J gene: TRBJ1-2
V gene: TRBV7-3
D gene: TRBD1
clone size: once
CDR3 DNA: TGTGCCAGCAGCCCACCGGGACAGCCATATGGCTACACCTTC
CDR3 protein: CASSPPGQPYGYTF

J gene: TRBJ2-7
V gene: TRBV5-6
D gene: TRBD1
clone size: -
CDR3 DNA: TGTGCCAGCAGCGGCGGGACAGGGGGAATCTACGAGCAGTACTTC
CDR3 protein: CASSGGTGGIYEQYF

J gene: TRBJ2-7
V gene: TRBV2
D gene: -
clone size: -
CDR3 DNA: TGTGCCAGCGGGCGGGAACCGGAGGAGCAGTACTTC
CDR3 protein: CASGREPEEQYF

J gene: TRBJ2-2
V gene: TRBV27
D gene: -
clone size: -
CDR3 DNA: TGTGCCAGCAGTTTAGCAGGGAACACCGGGGAGCTGTTTTTT
CDR3 protein: CASSLAGNTGELFF

J gene: TRBJ2-1
V gene: TRBV2
D gene: -
clone size: -
CDR3 DNA: TGTGCCAGCAGTGAATCCTCGCGTGGGCAGTTCTTC
CDR3 protein: CASSESSRGQFF

J gene: TRBJ1-5
V gene: TRBV5-1
D gene: -
clone size: few
CDR3 DNA: TGCGCCAGCAGCTTACAGGGCAATCAGCCCCAGCATTTT
CDR3 protein: CASSLQGNQPQHF